Listed here are 4 T cell receptor beta chains from one sample, sequenced in a study of graft-versus-host responses after intestinal transplantation. Intraepithelial plus lamina propria lymphocytes were released by processing graft tissue. TCRdb keeps only in-frame clones here, not all; method: immunoSEQ multiplex PCR. Of approximately 5,000 clones in the sample, 69% are singletons; the top ten hold 32%. This specimen consisted of ileum tissue, obtained approximately 320 days after intestinal transplant. The source is a human patient who received an intestinal transplant, so some T cells may come from the graft donor.

The chain uses TRBV30 and TRBJ1-1; D ambiguous. Germline CDR1 GTSNPN, CDR2 SVGIG (reference sequence). V lost 0 bases and J lost 10, with 9 bases in between. The CDR3 is made up of 11 amino acids. This CDR3 reads CAWSVMMIAFF. DNA of the CDR3: TGTGCCTGGAGTGTGATGATGATAGCTTTCTTT.

V is TRBV28 and J is TRBJ2-5; tentatively, D is TRBD1 or TRBD2 (6 bases each). The CDR3 is 15 residues long. Germline V gene data show CDR1 as MDHEN and CDR2 as SYDVKM. V was cut by 1 base and J by 3 bases, with 12 bases left in between. The CDR3 loop reads CASSLYGGTKETQYF. The DNA of the CDR3 is TGTGCCAGCAGTTTATATGGCGGGACAAAAGAGACCCAGTACTTC. Combining the CDR3 with reference TRBV28 and TRBJ2-5 gives the whole variable domain DVKVTQSSRYLVKRTGEKVFLECVQDMDHENMFWYRQDPGLGLRLIYFSYDVKMKEKGDIPEGYSVSREKKERFSLILESASTNQTSMYLCASSLYGGTKETQYFGPGTRLLVL.

V is TRBV19 and J is TRBJ2-3; D unresolved. The CDR3 totals 15 residues. Trimming cost V 5 bases and J 0 bases, with 12 bases left between them. The germline V gene has CDR1 LNHDA and CDR2 SQIVND (reference sequence). CDR3 nucleotide sequence: TGTGCCAGTAGTCCCCAAGAGACTAGCACAGATACGCAGTATTTT. As protein: CASSPQETSTDTQYF.

Comment on this clone: The sample contains more than one DNA sequence encoding this CDR3. The chain employs TRBV4-1 and TRBJ2-3; D gene uncertain. Trimming removed 0 bases at V and 1 base at J, with 5 bases between. Germline CDR1 and CDR2: MGHRA and YSYEKL. This CDR3 is 14 amino acids long. The CDR3 nucleotides are TGCGCCAGCAGCCAAGATCGGGGCACAGATACGCAGTATTTT. Translation: CASSQDRGTDTQYF.